The entry below describes one T cell receptor beta chain. This clone was seen more than once but under ten times. Its target antigen remains unknown. Base-call qualities are not available, and no considerably larger clone is one nucleotide away. This specimen comes from a study of cytomegalovirus exposure and HLA in healthy donors (dated by TCRdb to about 2017). For context, the study as a whole: In an earlier analysis of approximately 640 of the donors, around 290 Gb of sequence data and some 120 million unique TCR beta sequences from about 179 million T cells were reported. Rather than drawing on any new phenotypic data, the later analysis identified candidate immune exposures from TCR beta sequences and the way those sequences occurred across donors. Across under 500 genotyped donors of the cohort, an average of about 200,000 unique TCR beta nucleotide sequences per donor were sequenced, and roughly 20% of those sequences were non-productive. HLA typing included class I and class II loci at four-digit resolution. In an earlier analysis of roughly 540 of the donors, high-throughput TCR beta sequencing was used to judge whether each TCR beta V gene segment behaved as functional or pseudogenic. Several DR-DQ haplotypes were treated as single units for association and clustering because of strong linkage in the cohort. The aim of the study was to test whether cataloging public T cell receptors could identify signatures of past pathogen exposure. The genetic ancestry cluster associated with self-reported Caucasian donors included 80% to 90% of the roughly 400 genotyped donors. An early release covering 550 to 700 HLA-typed donors comprised approximately 290 gigabases of sequencing data and tens of millions of unique TCR sequences. Using immunosequencing, the study profiled T cell repertoires from 640 or so subjects and related those repertoires to cytomegalovirus serostatus. To predict cytomegalovirus infection status, the study brought together high-throughput TCR immunosequencing, statistical association of individual TCRs with disease status, and machine learning. In addition to the first cohort of 666 subjects, a separate validation cohort of about 120 different subjects was used. All discovery cohort repertoires had been generated using a single sequencing platform. The number of typed donors differed by locus: about 629-630 for A, B, C, DRB1 and DQB1; 500 to 550 for DQA1; approximately 610 for DPA1; and about 450 for DPB1. A later genetic analysis used genome-wide SNP genotypes for about 60% of the roughly 700 donors, treating that subset as a discovery cohort. Donor age, sex, ethnicity and CMV serostatus were compiled together with the repertoire data. To study patterns of TCR occurrence, a later analysis re-analyzed previously published TCR beta repertoires from hundreds of donors and added high-resolution HLA genotyping. Overall study outcomes, separate from this receptor: In a later genetic analysis, a missense DCLRE1C variant was associated with V-gene and J-gene trimming of TCR beta chains, and the association was replicated in an independent cohort. A cluster of highly shared sequence variants was judged likely to be a technical artifact of the sequencing pipeline. When HLA alleles, especially DR and DQ, strongly co-occurred, TCR associations were difficult to assign to individual alleles. Approximately 16 rarely observed V segments, including chromosome 9 orphons, were excluded from the earlier analysis of a few hundred of the donors because counts were too low. The authors suggested that the approach could potentially be generalized to other disease states and immunological phenotypes. The study listed 164 TCR beta chains as associated with cytomegalovirus. This cohort had only TCR beta chains sequenced, and the lack of alpha or paired-chain data limited which features could be detected. In a later analysis, TCR association rates were found to vary across HLA loci, with the most associated TCRs seen for DRB1 alleles and the fewest for HLA-C alleles. In a later analysis, several top co-occurrence clusters were reported to appear linked to parvovirus B19, influenza, CMV and Epstein-Barr virus. In a later analysis, HLA-associated TCR beta chains were found to be more clonally expanded and to have lower generation probabilities than equally common non-associated chains. Because the 87-base-pair reads could not distinguish some IMGT-functional V segments, including TRBV6-2 and TRBV6-3, those segments were excluded. Because HLA typing was missing for some donors at each locus, association tests included only the typed subset. In an earlier analysis of 587 of the donors, most TCR beta V segments appeared in productive rearrangements about 90% or about 30% of the time, broadly matching IMGT annotations. The only immune exposure information available for the cohort was CMV serostatus. A later analysis found that most CMV-associated TCR beta chains appeared HLA-restricted, with HLA associations seemingly driven largely by CMV exposure. Across donors, most TCR sequences were observed very rarely, whereas some public TCRs were present in many individuals. Presence/absence analyses assumed roughly uniform sequencing depth across donors, an assumption that may not hold. According to a later genetic analysis, donors in an Asian-associated ancestry cluster had fewer N-insertions in productive TCRs than the roughly 700-donor mean. A later analysis associated about 17,000 TCR beta sequences with specific HLA alleles at a false discovery rate of 0.05. A few of the identified cytomegalovirus-associated TCR beta chains were confirmed in vitro to be specific for cytomegalovirus antigens. The classifier was reported to diagnose cytomegalovirus status with high specificity and sensitivity in both the original cohort and the validation cohort. Linkage disequilibrium might explain the correlated functional status among segregating V segments, but an unknown experimental factor could not be ruled out. A further reported finding was that TCR beta sequences accurately predicted the HLA-A and HLA-B alleles for most subjects in the first cohort.

The CDR3 runs 15 residues from the cysteine to the phenylalanine. Just the 45-base CDR3 DNA is kept, in frame starting at base 1. CDR1 SNHLY and CDR2 FYNNEI are derived from the germline V gene. V and J are trimmed by 8 bases and 7 bases, and the gene matches miss 13 bases of the junction. The library was made by the immunoSEQ multiplex PCR assay. A mixture of 60 forward primers for TCR Vbeta segments and 13 reverse primers for TCR Jbeta segments was used in the multiplex PCR. The CDR3 region of rearranged TCR beta genes was amplified from genomic DNA by a multiplex PCR assay. The amplified TCR beta libraries were sequenced on the Illumina HiSeq System as 87-base-pair reads. The source study handled its data this way. Across the 600 to 700 repertoires, a later analysis counted 80 million or so unique TCR beta chains, 9 million to 14 million of which were shared by at least two donors. Raw reads were error-corrected and collapsed into unique sequences with a nearest-neighbor algorithm that merged closely related sequences to remove PCR and sequencing errors. Alignment of CDR3 sequences to IMGT reference sequences was used to assign V, D and J gene segments. For a sequence to be retained, a match of at least six nucleotides was required to both a V gene segment and a J gene segment. A rearrangement counted as productive if the CDR3 had no stop codons and remained in frame with V and J, and every other rearrangement counted as non-productive. Following IMGT convention, CDR3 was defined as the stretch from the second conserved V-encoded cysteine to the conserved J-encoded phenylalanine. In an earlier analysis of 550 to 650 of the donors, sequences lacking an unambiguous match to a single V gene segment were excluded. In an earlier analysis of 587 of the donors, V segments were called functional above 56.7% productive rearrangements and were called segregating when the between-donor standard deviation exceeded 5%. A statistical classification framework was developed to diagnose cytomegalovirus status using the catalog of TCR beta chain sequences. V and J gene assignment, in a later analysis, came from comparing TCR nucleotide sequences with IMGT/GENE-DB human TR gene sequences. Using the TCRdist pipeline, a later analysis assigned CDR3 sequences along with most-parsimonious VDJ recombination scenarios. In a later analysis, each TCR beta chain was defined by its CDR3 amino acid sequence together with its V-gene family, and reads without a unique V-gene family were excluded. As a way to deal with suspected cross-contamination and a sequencing artifact, a later analysis dropped roughly 600 nucleotide sequences that were highly shared and had low generation probability. In a later analysis, a clonal expansion index for each public chain was calculated from normalized within-repertoire ranks of inferred template counts. In a later analysis, generation probabilities were computed with a VDJ recombination model fitted to out-of-frame rearrangements, and the resulting probabilities were checked against IGoR. A later analysis scored TCR-TCR, TCR-HLA and TCR-CMV co-occurrence with hypergeometric tests, applying a repertoire-size bias correction to TCR pairs. In a later analysis, false discovery rates were estimated by permuting HLA or CMV assignments 20 times. In a later analysis, co-occurring TCRs were grouped with DBSCAN, and TCRdist sequence similarity was added when clustering was performed within HLA-allele-positive subsets. For co-occurrence clustering, repertoires with fewer than 30,000 or more than 120,000 public chains were excluded, along with a handful of repertoires with anomalous nucleotide sharing. The table was pulled from immuneACCESS by TCRdb, which kept in-frame rearrangements only. Such tables lose some clones; where checked, under half of the loss comes from unresolved V genes, and the rest has no known cause. That table gives V, J and clone size, and the DNA gave D and trimming. This sample gives some 200,000 clones in total; under 85% of them show up just once. The ten most abundant clones make up around 3.1% of the sample.

The cohort comprised under 700 healthy bone marrow donors. All cohort members were sampled while nominally healthy, although unrecorded immune exposures were likely present. The donor tested CMV seronegative, placing the donor among the 352 seronegative members of the cohort. A peripheral blood sample was collected from each donor, and TCR beta sequencing was performed on peripheral blood mononuclear cells. Genomic DNA extraction from the blood cell samples was performed with the Qiagen DNeasy Blood Extraction Kit. The receptor's source is a female donor in good health and CMV-seronegative. The chain couples TRBV2 to TRBJ2-1; 8 central nucleotides agree with TRBD1. The source material was PBMCs. The encoded CDR3 is CASSWGQGAPNEQFF. The sequence in DNA is TGTGCCAGCTCCTGGGGGCAGGGGGCGCCGAATGAGCAGTTCTTC.